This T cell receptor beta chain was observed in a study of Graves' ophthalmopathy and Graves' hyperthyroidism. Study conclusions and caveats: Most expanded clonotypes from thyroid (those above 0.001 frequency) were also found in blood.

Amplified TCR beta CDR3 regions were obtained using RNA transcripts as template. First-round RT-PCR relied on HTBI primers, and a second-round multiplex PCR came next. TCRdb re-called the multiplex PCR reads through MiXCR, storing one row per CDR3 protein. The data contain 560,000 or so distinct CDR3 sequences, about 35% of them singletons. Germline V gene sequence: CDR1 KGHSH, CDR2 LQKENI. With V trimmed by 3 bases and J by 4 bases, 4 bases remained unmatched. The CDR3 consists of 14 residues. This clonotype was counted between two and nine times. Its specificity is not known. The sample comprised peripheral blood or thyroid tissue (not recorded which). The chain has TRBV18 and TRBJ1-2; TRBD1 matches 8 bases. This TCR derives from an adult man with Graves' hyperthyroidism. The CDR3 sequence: CASSPTGESYGYTF. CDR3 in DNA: TGTGCCAGCTCACCGACAGGGGAGTCCTATGGCTACACCTTC.